This passage covers 8 T cell receptor beta chains from one sample sequenced in a study of glioma-infiltrating T cells after dendritic cell vaccination. The method was immunoSEQ multiplex PCR; TCRdb's version includes in-frame clones alone and lacks a portion of them. The sample holds about 3,100 clones; about 75% are singletons and the top ten take about 4.2%. The source was tumor tissue, collected before dendritic cell vaccination. Every receptor here comes from a human donor with glioblastoma.

CDR3 DNA: TGCGCCAGCAGCCTGGACAGGGCGAATAATTCACCCCTCCACTTT. Protein product: CASSLDRANNSPLHF. The chain recombines TRBV5-1 with TRBJ1-6; 8 bases are shared with TRBD1. Germline-derived CDR1 and CDR2 are SGHRS and YFSETQ. The CDR3 has 15 residues. The ends lost 4 bases at V and 5 bases at J; junction bases unmatched: 5.

The V call is TRBV10-3, the J call TRBJ2-3, with 8 bases that match TRBD2. The V and J ends lost 6 bases and 0 bases, in that order; junction bases with no gene match: 11. This CDR3 region has 17 residues. Germline CDR1 reads ENHRY; CDR2 reads SYGVKD. The CDR3 protein is CAISGRGGRQSTDTQYF. The CDR3 DNA is TGTGCCATCAGCGGACGGGGGGGGCGACAGAGCACAGATACGCAGTATTTT.

The count of this clone is one. The J gene is TRBJ2-5, the V gene TRBV7-9; 9 bases are shared with TRBD2. The CDR3 spans 15 residues. Looked up from germline, CDR1 is SEHNR and CDR2 is FQNEAQ (reference sequence). The junction had 6 bases not matched to a gene; V was cut back by 5 bases and J by 2 bases. CDR3 nucleotides: TGTGCCAGCAGCCTGGCGGGGGGGGATCAAGAGACCCAGTACTTC. Its protein product is CASSLAGGDQETQYF. Full variable domain (remainder filled in from reference TRBV7-9 and TRBJ2-5): DTGVSQNPRHKITKRGQNVTFRCDPISEHNRLYWYRQTLGQGPEFLTYFQNEAQLEKSRLLSDRFSAERPKGSFSTLEIQRTEQGDSAMYLCASSLAGGDQETQYFGPGTRLLVL.

The chain uses TRBV4-1 and TRBJ1-4; possible D gene TRBD1, 6 bases. CDR1 is MGHRA and CDR2 is YSYEKL in the germline V gene. The CDR3 has 15 amino acids. Trimming cost V 1 base and J 5 bases, with 11 bases left between them. Written as DNA, the CDR3 is TGCGCCAGCAGCCAAGTGATGAGGGGGAATGAAAAACTGTTTTTT. Translation gives CASSQVMRGNEKLFF.

The V and J genes are TRBV7-2 and TRBJ2-5; 13 nucleotides align to TRBD2. The germline V gene has CDR1 SGHTA and CDR2 FQGNSA. This CDR3 is built from 15 residues. Trimming at V came to 5 bases and at J to 6 bases, leaving 6 bases not matched to a gene. The CDR3 DNA follows: TGTGCCAGCAGCCTAACTAGCGGGGGGGCCCAGACCCAGTACTTC. It codes for CASSLTSGGAQTQYF.

V gene TRBV4-3 combines with J gene TRBJ1-4; D may be TRBD1 (5 bases). V lost 1 base to trimming and J lost 7 bases, with 13 bases between them. The CDR3 loop spans 15 amino acids. Germline V lookup: CDR1 LGHNA, CDR2 YSLEER. The CDR3 nucleotides are TGCGCCAGCAGCCAAGGTTCCTTCAGGGTTGAAAAACTGTTTTTT. The encoded protein is CASSQGSFRVEKLFF.

The rearrangement uses TRBV4-3 and TRBJ1-4, with D tentatively TRBD1 (6 bases). CDR3 length: 16 amino acids. Trimming removed 3 bases from V and 12 bases from J, with 23 bases in between. The V gene's germline CDR1 is LGHNA and CDR2 YSLEER. The CDR3 here is CASSQATGDPVRELFF. CDR3 bases: TGCGCCAGCAGCCAGGCGACAGGAGACCCTGTACGGGAACTGTTTTTT.

J is TRBJ1-2 and V is TRBV30, with unresolved D. CDR3 length: 12 residues. From germline, CDR1 is GTSNPN and CDR2 SVGIG (reference sequence). With 3 bases removed from V and 5 bases from J, the gap between germline ends came to 10 bases. CDR3 bases: TGTGCCTGGAGAGTAGCACCTTATGGCTACACCTTC. Protein product: CAWRVAPYGYTF.